This section outlines one T cell receptor beta chain sequence together with its context. The data originate from a study of T cell changes during pregnancy in multiple sclerosis. Trimming shortened V by 2 bases and J by 5 bases, and 13 bases separated the two germline ends. Germline CDR1 and CDR2: SGHVS and FNYEAQ. There are 14 residues in the CDR3. The data were produced by immunoSEQ multiplex PCR, yet TCRdb's version contains in-frame clones alone and is incomplete. The table shows around 92,000 clones, with under 95% occurring only once. The sequence came from a female donor with multiple sclerosis, enrolled in a pregnancy study. The chain links TRBV7-6 to TRBJ2-7, with a tentative D call TRBD1 (6 bases). The sample in question was peripheral blood, obtained after pregnancy. The CDR3 region has the DNA TGTGCCAGCAGCTTAAGGGGGAATTCCGACGAGCAGTACTTC. This gives the protein CASSLRGNSDEQYF.